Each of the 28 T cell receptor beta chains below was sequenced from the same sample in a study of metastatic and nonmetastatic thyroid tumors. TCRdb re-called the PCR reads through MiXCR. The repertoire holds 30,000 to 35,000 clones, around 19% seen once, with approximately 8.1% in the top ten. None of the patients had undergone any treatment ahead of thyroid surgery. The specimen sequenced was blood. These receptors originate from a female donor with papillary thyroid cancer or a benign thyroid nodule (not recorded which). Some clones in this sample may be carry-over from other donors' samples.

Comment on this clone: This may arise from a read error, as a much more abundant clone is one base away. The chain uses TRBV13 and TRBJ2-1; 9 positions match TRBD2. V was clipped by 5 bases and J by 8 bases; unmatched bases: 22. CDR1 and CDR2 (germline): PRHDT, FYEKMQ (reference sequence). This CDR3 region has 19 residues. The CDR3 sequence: CASSLTPRGGGRAIHEQFF. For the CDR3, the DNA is TGTGCCAGCAGCCTCACCCCACGAGGTGGCGGGAGGGCGATCCATGAGCAGTTCTTC.

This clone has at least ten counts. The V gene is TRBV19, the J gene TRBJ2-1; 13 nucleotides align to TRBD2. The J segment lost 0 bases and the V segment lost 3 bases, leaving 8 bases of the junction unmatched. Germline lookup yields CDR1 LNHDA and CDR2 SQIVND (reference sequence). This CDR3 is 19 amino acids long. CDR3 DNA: TGTGCCAGTAGTATCGTACTAGCGGGAGGGATAAGCTCCTACAATGAGCAGTTCTTC. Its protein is CASSIVLAGGISSYNEQFF.

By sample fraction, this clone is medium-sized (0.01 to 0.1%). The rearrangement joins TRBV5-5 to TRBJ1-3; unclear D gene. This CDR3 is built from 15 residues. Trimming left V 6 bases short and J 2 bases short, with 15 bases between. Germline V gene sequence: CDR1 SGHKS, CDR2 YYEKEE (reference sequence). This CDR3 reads CASNPQSDAGNTIYF. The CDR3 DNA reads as TGTGCCAGCAACCCCCAGTCGGATGCTGGAAACACCATATATTTT.

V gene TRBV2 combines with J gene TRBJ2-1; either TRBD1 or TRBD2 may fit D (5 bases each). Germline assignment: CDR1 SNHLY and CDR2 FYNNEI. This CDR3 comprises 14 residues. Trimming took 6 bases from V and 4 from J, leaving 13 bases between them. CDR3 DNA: TGTGCCAGCAGAGACAGAAGCGGATACAATGAGCAGTTCTTC. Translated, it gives CASRDRSGYNEQFF.

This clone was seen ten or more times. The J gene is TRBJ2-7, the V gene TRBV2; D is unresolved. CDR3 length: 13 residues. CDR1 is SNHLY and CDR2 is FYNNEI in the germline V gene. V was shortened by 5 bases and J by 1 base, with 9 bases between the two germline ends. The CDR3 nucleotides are TGTGCCAGCAGTCAAGGACCTTCCTACGAGCAGTACTTC. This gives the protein CASSQGPSYEQYF.

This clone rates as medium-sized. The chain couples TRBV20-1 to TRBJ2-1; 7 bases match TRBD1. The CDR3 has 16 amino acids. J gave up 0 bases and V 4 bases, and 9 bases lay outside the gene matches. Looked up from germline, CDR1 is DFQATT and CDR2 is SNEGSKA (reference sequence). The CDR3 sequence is CSAINSGTDSYNEQFF. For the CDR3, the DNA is TGCAGTGCTATCAACTCCGGGACAGACTCCTACAATGAGCAGTTCTTC.

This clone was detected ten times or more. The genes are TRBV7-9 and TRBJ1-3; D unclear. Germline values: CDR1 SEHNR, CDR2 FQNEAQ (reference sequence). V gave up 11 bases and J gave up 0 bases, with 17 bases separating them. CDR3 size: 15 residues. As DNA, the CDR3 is TGTGCCCACGCAGGCGCTACCAACTCTGGAAACACCATATATTTT. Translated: CAHAGATNSGNTIYF.

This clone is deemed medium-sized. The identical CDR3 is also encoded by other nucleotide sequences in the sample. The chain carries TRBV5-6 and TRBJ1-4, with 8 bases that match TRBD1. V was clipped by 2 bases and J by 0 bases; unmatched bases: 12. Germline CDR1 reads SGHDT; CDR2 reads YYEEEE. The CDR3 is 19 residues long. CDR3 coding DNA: TGTGCCAGCAGCTTAGCCGGACAGGGCCTTCGGGCAACTAATGAAAAACTGTTTTTT. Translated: CASSLAGQGLRATNEKLFF.

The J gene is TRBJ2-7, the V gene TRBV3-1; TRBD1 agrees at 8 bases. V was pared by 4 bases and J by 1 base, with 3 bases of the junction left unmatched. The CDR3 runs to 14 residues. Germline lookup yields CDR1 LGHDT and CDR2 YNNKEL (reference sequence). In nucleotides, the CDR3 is TGTGCCAGCAGCCCGGACAGGGAATCCTACGAGCAGTACTTC. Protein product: CASSPDRESYEQYF.

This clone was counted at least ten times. The CDR3 bases are TGTGCCAGCAGCTTAGCGGGATTCATGAACACTGAAGCTTTCTTT. It yields the protein CASSLAGFMNTEAFF. This sequence joins TRBV7-2 and TRBJ1-1; D is unclear. This CDR3 has 15 residues. The V end lost 0 bases, the J end lost 0 bases, and 8 bases lay between the germline ends. The germline CDR1 and CDR2 sequences are SGHTA and FQGNSA.

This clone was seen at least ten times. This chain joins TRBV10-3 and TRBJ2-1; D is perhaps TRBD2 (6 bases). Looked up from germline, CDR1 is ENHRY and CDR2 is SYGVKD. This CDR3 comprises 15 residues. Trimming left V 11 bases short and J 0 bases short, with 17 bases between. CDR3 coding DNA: TGTGCCGCGGCGGCCGGGGGAGGCTCCTACAATGAGCAGTTCTTC. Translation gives CAAAAGGGSYNEQFF.

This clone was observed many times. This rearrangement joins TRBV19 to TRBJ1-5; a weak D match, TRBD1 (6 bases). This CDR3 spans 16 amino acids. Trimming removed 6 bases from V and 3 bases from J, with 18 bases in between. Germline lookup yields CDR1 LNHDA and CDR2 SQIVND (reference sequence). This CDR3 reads CASSSAGGRVNQPQHF. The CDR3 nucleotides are TGTGCCAGTAGCTCCGCCGGGGGCAGGGTCAATCAGCCCCAGCATTTT.

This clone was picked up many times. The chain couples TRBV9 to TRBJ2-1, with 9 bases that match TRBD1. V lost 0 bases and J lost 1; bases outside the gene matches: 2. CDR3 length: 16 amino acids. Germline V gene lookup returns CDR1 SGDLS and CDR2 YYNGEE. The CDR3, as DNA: TGTGCCAGCAGCGTAGAAGGGACAGGGTCCTACAATGAGCAGTTCTTC. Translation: CASSVEGTGSYNEQFF. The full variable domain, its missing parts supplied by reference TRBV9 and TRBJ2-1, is DSGVTQTPKHLITATGQRVTLRCSPRSGDLSVYWYQQSLDQGLQFLIQYYNGEERAKGNILERFSAQQFPDLHSELNLSSLELGDSALYFCASSVEGTGSYNEQFFGPGTRLTVL.

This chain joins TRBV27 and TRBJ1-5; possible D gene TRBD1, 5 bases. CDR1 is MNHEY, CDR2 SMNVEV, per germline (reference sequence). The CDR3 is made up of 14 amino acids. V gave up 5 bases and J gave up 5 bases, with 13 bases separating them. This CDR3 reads CASSLWRGDQPQHF. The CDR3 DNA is TGTGCCAGCAGTCTATGGAGGGGCGATCAGCCCCAGCATTTT.

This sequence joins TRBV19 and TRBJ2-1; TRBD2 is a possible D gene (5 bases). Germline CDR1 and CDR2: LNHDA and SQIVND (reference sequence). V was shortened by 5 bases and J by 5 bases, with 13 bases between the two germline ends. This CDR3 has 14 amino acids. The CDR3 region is CASSLMTTDNEQFF. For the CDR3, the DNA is TGTGCCAGTAGTTTGATGACTACGGACAATGAGCAGTTCTTC. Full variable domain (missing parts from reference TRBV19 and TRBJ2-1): DGGITQSPKYLFRKEGQNVTLSCEQNLNHDAMYWYRQDPGQGLRLIYYSQIVNDFQKGDIAEGYSVSREKKESFPLTVTSAQKNPTAFYLCASSLMTTDNEQFFGPGTRLTVL.

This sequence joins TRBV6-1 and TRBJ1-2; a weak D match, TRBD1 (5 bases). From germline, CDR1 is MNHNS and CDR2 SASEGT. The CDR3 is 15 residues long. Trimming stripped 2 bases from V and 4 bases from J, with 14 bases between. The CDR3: CASSEPRVDSYGYTF. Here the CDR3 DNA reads TGTGCCAGCAGTGAACCCCGTGTAGACAGCTATGGCTACACCTTC.

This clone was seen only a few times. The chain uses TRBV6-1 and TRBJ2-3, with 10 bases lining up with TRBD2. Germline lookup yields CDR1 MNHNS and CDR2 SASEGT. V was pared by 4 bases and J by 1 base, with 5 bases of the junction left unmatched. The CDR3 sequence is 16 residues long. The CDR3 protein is CASSVSSGSRTDTQYF. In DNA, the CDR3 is TGTGCCAGCAGTGTATCTAGCGGGAGTCGCACAGATACGCAGTATTTT.

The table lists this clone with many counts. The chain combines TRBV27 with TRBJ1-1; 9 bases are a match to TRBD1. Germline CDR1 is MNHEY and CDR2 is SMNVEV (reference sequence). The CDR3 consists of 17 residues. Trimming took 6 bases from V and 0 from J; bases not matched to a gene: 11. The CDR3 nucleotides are TGTGCCAGCAGGGGGGTGGGACAGGGTAGCATGAACACTGAAGCTTTCTTT. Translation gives CASRGVGQGSMNTEAFF.

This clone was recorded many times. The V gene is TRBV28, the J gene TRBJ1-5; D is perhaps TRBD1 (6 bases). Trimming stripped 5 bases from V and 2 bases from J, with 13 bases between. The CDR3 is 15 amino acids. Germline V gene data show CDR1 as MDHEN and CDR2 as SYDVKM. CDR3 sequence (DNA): TGTGCCAGCAGTCGGAGGGGGTTAGGCAATCAGCCCCAGCATTTT. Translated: CASSRRGLGNQPQHF.

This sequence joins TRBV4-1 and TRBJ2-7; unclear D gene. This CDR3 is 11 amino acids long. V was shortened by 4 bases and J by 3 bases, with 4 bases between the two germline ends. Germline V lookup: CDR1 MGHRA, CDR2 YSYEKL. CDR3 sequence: CASSLNYEQYF. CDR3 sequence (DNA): TGCGCCAGCAGCCTGAACTACGAGCAGTACTTC.

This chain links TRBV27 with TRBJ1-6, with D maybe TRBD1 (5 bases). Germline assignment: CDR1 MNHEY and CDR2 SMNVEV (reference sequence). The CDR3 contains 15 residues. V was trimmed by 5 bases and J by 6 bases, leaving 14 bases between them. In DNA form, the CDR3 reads TGTGCCAGCAGTACGTCAGGGATGGGTAATTCACCCCTCCACTTT. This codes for CASSTSGMGNSPLHF.

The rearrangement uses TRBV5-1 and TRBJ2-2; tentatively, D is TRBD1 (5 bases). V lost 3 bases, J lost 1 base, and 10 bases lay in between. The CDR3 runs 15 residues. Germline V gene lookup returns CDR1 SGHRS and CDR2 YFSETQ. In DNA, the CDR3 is TGCGCCAGCAGCTCCAGAACAGGGAACACCGGGGAGCTGTTTTTT. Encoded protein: CASSSRTGNTGELFF. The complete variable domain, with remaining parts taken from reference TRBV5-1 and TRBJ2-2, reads KAGVTQTPRYLIKTRGQQVTLSCSPISGHRSVSWYQQTPGQGLQFLFEYFSETQRNKGNFPGRFSGRQFSNSRSEMNVSTLELGDSALYLCASSSRTGNTGELFFGEGSRLTVL.

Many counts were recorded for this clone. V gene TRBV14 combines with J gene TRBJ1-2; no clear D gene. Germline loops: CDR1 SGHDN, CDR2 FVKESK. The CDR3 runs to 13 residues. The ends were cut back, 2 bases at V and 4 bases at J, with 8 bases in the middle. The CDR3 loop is CASSQWQSYGYTF. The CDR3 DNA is TGTGCCAGCAGCCAATGGCAGAGCTATGGCTACACCTTC.

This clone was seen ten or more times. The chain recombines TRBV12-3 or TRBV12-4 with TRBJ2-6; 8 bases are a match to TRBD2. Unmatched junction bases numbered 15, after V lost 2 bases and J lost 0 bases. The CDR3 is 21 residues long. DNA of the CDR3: TGTGCCAGCAGTTTACAAAGACCCAGCGGGGGCCTGAGCTCTGGGGCCAACGTCCTGACTTTC. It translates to CASSLQRPSGGLSSGANVLTF.

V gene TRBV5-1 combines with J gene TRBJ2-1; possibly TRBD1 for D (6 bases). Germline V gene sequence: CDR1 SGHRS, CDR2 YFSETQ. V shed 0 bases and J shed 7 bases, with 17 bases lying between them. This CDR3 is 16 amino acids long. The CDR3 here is CASSLGDRNQHNEQFF. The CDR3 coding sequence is TGCGCCAGCAGCTTGGGAGACAGGAACCAACATAATGAGCAGTTCTTC.

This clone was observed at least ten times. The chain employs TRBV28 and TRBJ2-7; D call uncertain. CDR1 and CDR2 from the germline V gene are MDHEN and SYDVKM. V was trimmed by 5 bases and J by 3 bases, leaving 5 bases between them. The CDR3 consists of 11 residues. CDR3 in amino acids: CASSTNYEQYF. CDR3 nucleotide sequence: TGTGCCAGCAGTACGAACTACGAGCAGTACTTC.

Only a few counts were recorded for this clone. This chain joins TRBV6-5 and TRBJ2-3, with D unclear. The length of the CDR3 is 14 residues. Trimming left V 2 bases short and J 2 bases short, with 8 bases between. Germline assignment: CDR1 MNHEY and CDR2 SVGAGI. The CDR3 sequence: CASSYTAYTDTQYF. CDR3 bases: TGTGCCAGCAGTTACACAGCCTACACAGATACGCAGTATTTT.

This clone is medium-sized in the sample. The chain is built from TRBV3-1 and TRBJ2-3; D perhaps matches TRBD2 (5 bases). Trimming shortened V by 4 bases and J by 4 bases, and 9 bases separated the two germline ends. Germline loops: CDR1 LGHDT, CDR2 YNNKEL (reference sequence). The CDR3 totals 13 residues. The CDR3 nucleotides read TGTGCCAGCAGCCCTCTGGGAGCAGATACGCAGTATTTT. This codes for CASSPLGADTQYF.